The rows below give T cell receptor beta chains drawn from one sample of a study of CD8+ T cells in alopecia areata. The assay was immunoSEQ multiplex PCR, and TCRdb's table has in-frame clones only and misses some. The data contain about 200,000 clones, nearly 60% of them singletons. The sequencing here drew on CD4+ T cells sorted from blood, taken at week 24, from a patient treated with tofacitinib. The receptors shown here come from a human donor with alopecia areata. Both conserved end residues are trimmed from each CDR3. D genes are given only for firm matches.

j_call: TRBJ2-2; v_call: TRBV5-1; d_call: -; cdr3_aa: ASSTPEAGELF
j_call: TRBJ2-5; v_call: TRBV6-1; d_call: TRBD1; cdr3_aa: ASRLQGRRQETQY
j_call: TRBJ1-2; v_call: TRBV6-5; d_call: TRBD1; cdr3_aa: ASRPGQGRGYT
j_call: TRBJ2-5; v_call: TRBV7-2; d_call: -; cdr3_aa: ASKGGPGETQY
j_call: TRBJ1-1; v_call: TRBV7-9; d_call: -; cdr3_aa: ASSNGVEAF
j_call: TRBJ2-1; v_call: TRBV2; d_call: -; cdr3_aa: ASKAYNEQF
j_call: TRBJ2-2; v_call: TRBV7-9; d_call: TRBD2; cdr3_aa: ASSPGSGGSTGELF
j_call: TRBJ2-7; v_call: TRBV27; d_call: -; cdr3_aa: ASSLGGKEGYEQY
j_call: TRBJ1-1; v_call: TRBV5-1; d_call: -; cdr3_aa: ASSLGSGDLTF
j_call: TRBJ2-5; v_call: TRBV5-5; d_call: TRBD1; cdr3_aa: ASSYRGYQETQY
j_call: TRBJ2-5; v_call: TRBV18; d_call: -; cdr3_aa: ASSPPSTGQETQY
j_call: TRBJ2-5; v_call: TRBV30; d_call: -; cdr3_aa: AWATRLLGETQY
j_call: TRBJ1-5; v_call: TRBV6-5; d_call: -; cdr3_aa: ASSYSLNSNQPQH